This T cell receptor (beta chain) was sequenced for a study of cytomegalovirus exposure and HLA in healthy donors. Regarding the study as a whole: Presence/absence analyses assumed roughly uniform sequencing depth across donors, which may not hold. Researchers reportedly found TCR beta sequences accurately predicted most subjects' HLA-A and HLA-B alleles. A further, later analysis showed that HLA-associated TCR beta chains (compared with equally common others) were more clonally expanded.

Use of 60 Vbeta and 13 Jbeta primers characterized the PCR. The method was immunoSEQ multiplex PCR; TCRdb's version includes in-frame clones alone and lacks a portion of them. This table has roughly 200,000 clones, about 77% appearing once. Remarks on this clone: Its target is not known.

Trimming pared 1 base from V and 5 bases from J, leaving 8 bases between. The CDR3 totals 13 residues. The germline CDR1 and CDR2 sequences are MNHEY and SMNVEV (reference sequence). The clonotype originates from a female donor in good health and CMV-seronegative. The genes are TRBV27 and TRBJ1-1; D ambiguous. Specimen: PBMCs. The CDR3 DNA reads TGTGCCAGCAGTTTATTGAGGGCAACTGAAGCTTTCTTT. Amino acid sequence: CASSLLRATEAFF.